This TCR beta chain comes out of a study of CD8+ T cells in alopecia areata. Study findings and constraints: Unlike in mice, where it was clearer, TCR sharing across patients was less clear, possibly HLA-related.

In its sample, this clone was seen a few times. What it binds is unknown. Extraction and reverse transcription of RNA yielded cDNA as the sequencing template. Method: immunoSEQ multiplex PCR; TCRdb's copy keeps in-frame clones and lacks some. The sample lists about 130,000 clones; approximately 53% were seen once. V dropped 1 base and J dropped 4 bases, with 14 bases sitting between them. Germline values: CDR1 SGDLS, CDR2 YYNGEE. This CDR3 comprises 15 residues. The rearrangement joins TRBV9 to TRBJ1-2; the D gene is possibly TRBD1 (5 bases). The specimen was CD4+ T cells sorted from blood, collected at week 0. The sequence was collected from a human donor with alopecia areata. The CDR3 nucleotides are TGTGCCAGCAGCGTAAACCATAGGGGAATCTATGGCTACACCTTC. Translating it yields CASSVNHRGIYGYTF.